These 32 T cell receptor beta chains were all obtained from the same sample, sequenced in a study of T-cell memory formation after mild COVID-19. MiXCR, applied by TCRdb to the 5' RACE reads, yields one record per CDR3 protein. The table lists a few hundred thousand distinct CDR3 sequences, 20% to 25% of them singletons. Sequencing used PBMCs or a T cell subset sorted from them (not recorded which). Receptors were obtained from a man younger than 35 who had mild COVID-19 (a few samples of this study predate the infection). Cell type and time point are not known.

The chain has TRBV6-5 and TRBJ2-7; 8 bases align to TRBD1. The CDR3 is 14 amino acids. V lost 2 bases to trimming and J lost 3 bases; unmatched junction nucleotides: 3. Germline CDR1 MNHEY, CDR2 SVGAGI. In nucleotides, the CDR3 is TGTGCCAGCAGTTACGACAGGGGATTCTACGAGCAGTACTTC. Encoded protein: CASSYDRGFYEQYF.

V is TRBV5-1 and J is TRBJ2-3, with 10 bases matching TRBD2. This CDR3 is 18 amino acids long. V gave up 0 bases and J gave up 4 bases; unmatched junction bases: 11. The germline gives CDR1 SGHRS, CDR2 YFSETQ. The CDR3 region is CASSLVSGGAGASDTQYF. The DNA for the CDR3 is TGCGCCAGCAGCTTGGTAAGCGGGGGGGCCGGAGCCTCAGATACGCAGTATTTT.

The chain recombines TRBV7-2 with TRBJ1-1, with 10 nucleotides matching TRBD1. Trimming at V came to 3 bases and at J to 3 bases, leaving 4 bases not matched to a gene. CDR1 is SGHTA and CDR2 is FQGNSA in the germline V gene. This CDR3 has 15 residues. This chain's CDR3 is CASSLRTGGDTEAFF. CDR3 coding DNA: TGTGCCAGCAGCTTGAGGACAGGGGGAGACACTGAAGCTTTCTTT.

This chain joins TRBV4-1 and TRBJ1-1; D is unresolved. Germline V gene data show CDR1 as MGHRA and CDR2 as YSYEKL. Trimming removed 4 bases from V and 7 bases from J, with 13 bases in between. The CDR3 has 13 amino acids. CDR3 nucleotide sequence: TGCGCCAGCAGCCGTGACCGAGCCGTTGAAGCTTTCTTT. As protein: CASSRDRAVEAFF.

V gene TRBV13 combines with J gene TRBJ2-5; possible D gene TRBD1, 6 bases. The CDR3 covers 17 residues. The ends were cut back, 1 base at V and 2 bases at J, with 17 bases in the middle. CDR1 and CDR2 from the germline V gene are PRHDT and FYEKMQ (reference sequence). CDR3 nucleotide sequence: TGTGCCAGCAGCTTAGTAAGCGGACAGCCACGTCAAGAGACCCAGTACTTC. It codes for CASSLVSGQPRQETQYF.

The chain joins TRBV4-1 to TRBJ1-5; maybe TRBD1 (5 bases). V gave up 4 bases and J gave up 12 bases, with 13 bases separating them. The germline CDR1 and CDR2 sequences are MGHRA and YSYEKL. The CDR3 is made up of 12 amino acids. The CDR3 loop is CASSLPGGLQHF. In nucleotides, the CDR3 is TGCGCCAGCAGCCTCCCGGGGGGTCTCCAGCATTTT.

The gene calls are TRBV12-3 or TRBV12-4 and TRBJ1-5; 8 nucleotides match TRBD1. The CDR3 contains 16 residues. The V and J ends lost 7 bases and 3 bases, in that order; junction bases with no gene match: 11. CDR3 sequence reads: CASTPDGQGYNQPQHF. CDR3 DNA: TGTGCCAGCACTCCTGATGGACAGGGTTACAATCAGCCCCAGCATTTT.

This clonotype has ten or more counts. This chain joins TRBV12-3 or TRBV12-4 and TRBJ1-2; D might be TRBD1 (6 bases). This CDR3 has 14 amino acids. V was clipped by 6 bases and J by 4 bases, with 15 bases between them. CDR3 sequence (DNA): TGTGCCAGCAGCCCATTCAACAGGGTCTATGGCTACACCTTC. Translated, it gives CASSPFNRVYGYTF.

Written as DNA, the CDR3 is TGCAGTGCTAGAGGTCCGGGGGGCCCCCATACGCAGTATTTT. Translation gives CSARGPGGPHTQYF. The genes are TRBV20-1 and TRBJ2-3; possibly TRBD2 for D (7 bases). This CDR3 is built from 14 residues. The V end was cut by 1 base, the J end by 7 bases, with 15 bases between. CDR1 is DFQATT and CDR2 is SNEGSKA in the germline V gene (reference sequence).

Only a few counts were recorded for this clonotype. The chain couples TRBV6-6 to TRBJ1-1; no definite D call. Germline CDR1 reads MNHNY; CDR2 reads SVGAGI (reference sequence). The V and J ends lost 6 bases and 10 bases respectively, with 21 bases between them. This CDR3 has 14 amino acids. The CDR3 here is CASRHADGSTRAFF. The CDR3 region has the DNA TGTGCCAGCAGGCATGCGGACGGATCGACCCGAGCTTTCTTT.

This chain uses TRBV20-1 with TRBJ1-5; no clear D. This CDR3 has 12 residues. Per germline, CDR1 DFQATT and CDR2 SNEGSKA (reference sequence). The CDR3 here is CSAGVRGQPQHF. The CDR3 region has the DNA TGCAGCGCAGGTGTACGGGGTCAGCCCCAGCATTTT.

The chain combines TRBV5-1 with TRBJ2-1; 9 bases line up with TRBD2. Germline values: CDR1 SGHRS, CDR2 YFSETQ. The CDR3 has 16 amino acids. V shed 4 bases, J shed 4 bases, and the junction held 9 bases outside the gene matches. The DNA of the CDR3 is TGCGCCAGCAGCCAGCGGGGGGTAAAACCGTACAATGAGCAGTTCTTC. This sequence encodes CASSQRGVKPYNEQFF.

The genes are TRBV3-1 and TRBJ1-2; D is unclear. CDR1 is LGHDT, CDR2 YNNKEL, per germline (reference sequence). CDR3 length: 12 residues. V shed 1 base and J shed 3 bases, with 3 bases lying between them. CDR3 nucleotide sequence: TGTGCCAGCAGCCAAGTCGACTATGGCTACACCTTC. Amino acid sequence: CASSQVDYGYTF.

V is TRBV24-1 and J is TRBJ2-3; D is perhaps TRBD2 (6 bases). From germline, CDR1 is KGHDR and CDR2 SFDVKD. V gave up 9 bases and J gave up 5 bases, with 14 bases separating them. The CDR3 sequence is 13 residues long. CDR3 nucleotide sequence: TGTGCCACCGCCCGGACGGGAGAAGATACGCAGTATTTT. Amino acid sequence: CATARTGEDTQYF.

The gene calls are TRBV11-3 and TRBJ2-7; perhaps D is TRBD1 or TRBD2 (5 bases each). CDR1 and CDR2 (germline): SGHNT, YENEEA. Trimming shortened V by 5 bases and J by 3 bases, and 14 bases separated the two germline ends. This CDR3 has 14 amino acids. CDR3 loop: CASSPRDGIYEQYF. DNA of the CDR3: TGTGCCAGCAGCCCCCGGGACGGAATCTACGAGCAGTACTTC.

This rearrangement joins TRBV7-2 to TRBJ2-3; 7 bases fit TRBD2. V lost 0 bases to trimming and J lost 6 bases; unmatched junction nucleotides: 3. Germline V lookup: CDR1 SGHTA, CDR2 FQGNSA. This CDR3 is 14 amino acids long. CDR3 protein: CASSLARGSDTQYF. The CDR3 DNA reads as TGTGCCAGCAGCTTAGCTCGCGGGAGCGATACGCAGTATTTT.

The table lists this clonotype with a few counts. The chain has TRBV18 and TRBJ1-1; D is uncertain. Germline V gene lookup returns CDR1 KGHSH and CDR2 LQKENI. The CDR3 length is 14 residues. Trimming took off 3 bases at V and 4 bases at J, with 12 bases between the two ends. The CDR3 protein is CASSPISSFTEAFF. CDR3 DNA: TGTGCCAGCTCACCTATTTCTAGTTTCACTGAAGCTTTCTTT.

This clonotype occurred a few times. The rearrangement links TRBV7-2 to TRBJ1-6; D is perhaps TRBD1 (5 bases). Per the germline V gene, CDR1 is SGHTA and CDR2 is FQGNSA. The CDR3 is 14 residues long. V was trimmed by 6 bases and J by 10 bases, leaving 16 bases between them. This CDR3 is CASRPQGNRSPLHF. The DNA of the CDR3 is TGTGCCAGCAGGCCCCAGGGAAATAGGTCACCCCTCCACTTT.

The table lists this clonotype with a few counts. The chain uses TRBV28 and TRBJ1-2; no clear D. Germline CDR1 reads MDHEN; CDR2 reads SYDVKM. Trimming took off 6 bases at V and 8 bases at J, with 10 bases between the two ends. The CDR3 is 11 residues long. CDR3 DNA sequence: TGTGCCAGCAGCGTATTCGGGGGCTACACCTTC. It translates to CASSVFGGYTF.

J is TRBJ1-2 and V is TRBV5-6, with 8 bases aligning to TRBD1. The CDR3 is 16 residues long. The V gene's germline CDR1 is SGHDT and CDR2 YYEEEE. With 5 bases clipped from V and 2 bases from J, the junction kept 11 bases outside the gene matches. The CDR3 loop reads CASSQKIRTGNYGYTF. The CDR3 DNA reads TGTGCCAGCAGTCAAAAGATTCGGACAGGGAACTATGGCTACACCTTC.

This clonotype was detected a few times. The chain recombines TRBV30 with TRBJ2-5; TRBD2 matches at 14 bases. Per the germline V gene, CDR1 is GTSNPN and CDR2 is SVGIG (reference sequence). The CDR3 is 15 amino acids. V dropped 4 bases and J dropped 2; count of bases not matched to a gene: 3. The CDR3 reads CAWNRLAGGQETQYF. CDR3 bases: TGTGCCTGGAACCGACTAGCGGGGGGGCAAGAGACCCAGTACTTC.

This chain joins TRBV20-1 and TRBJ1-4; TRBD1 might be the D (6 bases). Germline V CDR1 and CDR2: DFQATT, SNEGSKA (reference sequence). CDR3 length equals 14 residues. V dropped 8 bases and J dropped 0 bases, with 13 bases sitting between them. In DNA form, the CDR3 reads TGCAGTCCGACTAGACAGGCAACTAATGAAAAACTGTTTTTT. Protein: CSPTRQATNEKLFF.

This clonotype has more than one count but fewer than ten. The rearrangement joins TRBV20-1 to TRBJ2-7; 8 bases agree with TRBD2. The trim removed 7 bases at V and 7 bases at J, leaving 6 bases unmatched. CDR1 is DFQATT, CDR2 SNEGSKA, per germline (reference sequence). This CDR3 is 11 amino acids long. In DNA, the CDR3 is TGCAGTGTCGGGGGGGCCGGTGAGCAGTACTTC. This translates into CSVGGAGEQYF.

This clonotype was recorded a few times. The CDR3 is CSVQGQGSDQPQHF. The DNA for the CDR3 is TGCAGCGTTCAGGGACAGGGATCCGATCAGCCCCAGCATTTT. This chain connects TRBV29-1 to TRBJ1-5; 9 nucleotides agree with TRBD1. V lost 5 bases, J lost 5 bases, and 7 bases stayed unmatched. The germline V gene has CDR1 SQVTM and CDR2 ANQGSEA. The CDR3 runs 14 residues.

This clonotype showed up just a few times. This chain uses TRBV3-1 with TRBJ1-1; no reliable D call. The germline V gene has CDR1 LGHDT and CDR2 YNNKEL (reference sequence). V dropped 2 bases and J dropped 3 bases, with 10 bases sitting between them. This CDR3 region has 14 residues. The CDR3 DNA reads as TGTGCCAGCAGCCAAACCCCCGGAGACACTGAAGCTTTCTTT. It specifies CASSQTPGDTEAFF.

The CDR3 sequence: CASSAGTGMAGEQFF. DNA of the CDR3: TGCGCCAGCAGCGCGGGGACAGGGATGGCGGGTGAGCAGTTCTTC. The gene calls are TRBV5-1 and TRBJ2-1; 9 positions agree with TRBD1. CDR1 and CDR2 from the germline V gene are SGHRS and YFSETQ. CDR3 length equals 15 residues. V lost 4 bases and J lost 9; bases outside the gene matches: 11. The variable domain in full, with the rest retrieved from reference TRBV5-1 and TRBJ2-1, is KAGVTQTPRYLIKTRGQQVTLSCSPISGHRSVSWYQQTPGQGLQFLFEYFSETQRNKGNFPGRFSGRQFSNSRSEMNVSTLELGDSALYLCASSAGTGMAGEQFFGPGTRLTVL.

This chain joins TRBV27 and TRBJ1-5; perhaps TRBD1 as D (5 bases). The V gene lost 6 bases and the J gene lost 5 bases, with 14 bases spanning the gap. Germline V gene data show CDR1 as MNHEY and CDR2 as SMNVEV (reference sequence). This CDR3 region has 14 residues. CDR3 amino acids: CASRQARAHQPQHF. Here the CDR3 DNA reads TGTGCCAGCAGACAGGCAAGGGCTCATCAGCCCCAGCATTTT.

This clonotype was counted only a few times. The chain joins TRBV6-2 or TRBV6-3 to TRBJ2-1; TRBD1 matches 8 bases. The CDR3 has 12 amino acids. CDR1 is MNHEY, CDR2 SVGEGT, per germline. V dropped 2 bases and J dropped 14; count of bases not matched to a gene: 5. CDR3 coding DNA: TGTGCCAGCAGTTACACCGGACAGGGAAAGTTCTTC. Its translation: CASSYTGQGKFF.

This clonotype was seen a handful of times. The rearrangement links TRBV4-1 to TRBJ2-4; D is ambiguous. V shed 10 bases and J shed 0 bases, with 16 bases lying between them. The CDR3 length is 15 residues. Per the germline V gene, CDR1 is MGHRA and CDR2 is YSYEKL. The CDR3 reads CATATGMLAKNIQYF. CDR3 DNA: TGCGCCACCGCGACGGGCATGCTAGCCAAAAACATTCAGTACTTC.

There are a few counts of this clonotype. The V call is TRBV7-9, the J call TRBJ2-7, with D hard to call. V was cut by 5 bases and J by 0 bases, with 14 bases left in between. There are 15 residues in the CDR3. Germline CDR1 SEHNR, CDR2 FQNEAQ (reference sequence). The CDR3 DNA follows: TGTGCCAGCAGCCCCGTGGGGATAAGCTCCTACGAGCAGTACTTC. Its protein product is CASSPVGISSYEQYF.

In its sample, this clonotype was seen a few times. J is TRBJ1-5 and V is TRBV30, with D unclear. CDR3 length: 13 residues. Germline V gives CDR1 GTSNPN, CDR2 SVGIG (reference sequence). V was trimmed by 0 bases and J by 3 bases, leaving 6 bases between them. CDR3 DNA sequence: TGTGCCTGGAGTGTAAGGGACAATCAGCCCCAGCATTTT. Its translation: CAWSVRDNQPQHF.

V and J are TRBV5-1 and TRBJ2-4; D call uncertain. Germline lookup yields CDR1 SGHRS and CDR2 YFSETQ. V was pared by 1 base and J by 2 bases, with 10 bases between. The CDR3 is 15 residues long. CDR3 nucleotides: TGCGCCAGCAGCTTGAGTAGTTCCCCCAAAAACATTCAGTACTTC. Translation gives CASSLSSSPKNIQYF.